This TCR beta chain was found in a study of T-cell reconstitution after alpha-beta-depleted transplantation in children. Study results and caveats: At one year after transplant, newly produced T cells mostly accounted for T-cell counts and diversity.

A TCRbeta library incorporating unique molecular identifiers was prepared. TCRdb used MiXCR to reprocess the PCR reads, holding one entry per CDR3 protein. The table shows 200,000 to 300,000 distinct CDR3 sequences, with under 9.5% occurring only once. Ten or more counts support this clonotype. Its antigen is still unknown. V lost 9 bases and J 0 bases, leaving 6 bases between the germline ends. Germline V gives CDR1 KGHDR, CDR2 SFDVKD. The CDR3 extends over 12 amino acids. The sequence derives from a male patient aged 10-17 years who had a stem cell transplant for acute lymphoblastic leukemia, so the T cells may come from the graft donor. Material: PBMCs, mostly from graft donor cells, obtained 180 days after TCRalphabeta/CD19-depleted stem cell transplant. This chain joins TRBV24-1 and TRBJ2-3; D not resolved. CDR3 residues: CATGASTDTQYF. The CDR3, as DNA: TGTGCCACCGGTGCTAGCACAGATACGCAGTATTTT.